This TCR beta chain came from a study of cytomegalovirus exposure and HLA in healthy donors. Looking at the study overall: Clustering assigned 81% of the 350 to 450 genotyped donors to the Caucasian-associated ancestry cluster. Overall study findings and caveats: 87-base-pair reads could not separate some V segments, including TRBV6-2 and TRBV6-3. When analyzed later, a missense DCLRE1C variant was found to be linked to TCR beta V- and J-gene trimming. High specificity and sensitivity for cytomegalovirus status were reported for the classifier.

Trimming cost V 8 bases and J 2 bases; bases outside gene matches: 10. The CDR3 length is 16 residues. Germline-derived CDR1 and CDR2 are WSHSY and SAAADI. As to this clone: What it recognizes is unknown.

A multiplex PCR was run with 60 Vbeta primers and 13 Jbeta primers. The protocol was immunoSEQ multiplex PCR, while the TCRdb copy is restricted to in-frame clones and leaves out a portion. The sample includes over 100,000 clones, 65% to 90% of them seen just once. This chain connects TRBV10-2 to TRBJ1-5; 9 nucleotides agree with TRBD1. Sample: PBMCs. The receptor was isolated from a man aged 25-40 years in good health and CMV-seronegative. Written as DNA, the CDR3 is TGCGCCAGCGGTATACAGGGGGCAGGAGGCAATCAGCCCCAGCATTTT. Amino acid sequence: CASGIQGAGGNQPQHF.